Below, 3 T cell receptor beta chains from the same sample are listed, as sequenced in a study of blood T cell repertoires in COVID-19 (dated by TCRdb to 2020 to 2021). Library creation used the immunoSEQ multiplex PCR assay. Sourced from immuneACCESS, this table was stored by TCRdb with only in-frame sequences that have V and J called. A share of the clones is absent; for the studies checked, an unresolved V gene accounts for under half, and the remainder has no known explanation. This sample holds around 87,000 clones; roughly nine tenths were observed only once. Approximately 9.3% of the sample lies in the top ten. The sample taken for sequencing was peripheral blood. The receptors were gathered from a man between 50 and 59 years old with acute or convalescent COVID-19.

This chain links TRBV9 with TRBJ2-3; 7 bases are a match to TRBD2. Germline V CDR1 and CDR2: SGDLS, YYNGEE. CDR3 length: 15 amino acids. V lost 4 bases and J lost 0; bases outside the gene matches: 5. CDR3 residues: CASSPGLVSTDTQYF. The CDR3 region has the DNA TGTGCCAGCAGCCCCGGACTAGTTAGCACAGATACGCAGTATTTT.

The V and J genes are TRBV5-1 and TRBJ1-6; a weak D match, TRBD1 (6 bases). Germline V gene lookup returns CDR1 SGHRS and CDR2 YFSETQ. There are 15 residues in the CDR3. Trimming left V 0 bases short and J 9 bases short, with 13 bases between. This CDR3 reads CASSLVTGGGSPLHF. DNA of the CDR3: TGCGCCAGCAGCTTGGTGACGGGGGGCGGTTCACCCCTCCACTTT. The variable domain in full, completed from reference TRBV5-1 and TRBJ1-6, reads KAGVTQTPRYLIKTRGQQVTLSCSPISGHRSVSWYQQTPGQGLQFLFEYFSETQRNKGNFPGRFSGRQFSNSRSEMNVSTLELGDSALYLCASSLVTGGGSPLHFGNGTRLTVT.

This chain connects TRBV6-1 to TRBJ2-2; D is undetermined. The germline V gene encodes CDR1 MNHNS and CDR2 SASEGT. The CDR3 runs 14 residues. With 2 bases removed from V and 5 bases from J, the gap between germline ends came to 9 bases. CDR3 loop: CASSEQFTTGELFF. CDR3 in DNA: TGTGCCAGCAGTGAACAGTTCACAACCGGGGAGCTGTTTTTT.